This is a list of T cell receptor beta chains from one sample in a study of cytomegalovirus exposure and HLA in healthy donors. Profiled with immunoSEQ multiplex PCR; TCRdb holds only in-frame clones, not every one. The profile shows roughly 130,000 clones, roughly 79% of them singletons. The sample comprised PBMCs. Receptor source: a woman between 40 and 50 years old in good health and CMV-seronegative. The CDR3 runs from the conserved cysteine through the conserved F or W. A D gene is named only where the DNA matches it firmly. Clone size is given for some rows only: seen once, a few or many times, or a class if the clone is expanded.

CDR3 DNA	CDR3 protein	V gene	J gene	D gene	clone size
TGTGCCAGCCTTCACAGGGCGGTTAATTACATGAACACTGAAGCTTTCTTT	CASLHRAVNYMNTEAFF	TRBV18	TRBJ1-1	.	.
TGTGCCTGGAGTGTACAGGGGACGGTCCACGGGGAGCTGTTTTTT	CAWSVQGTVHGELFF	TRBV30	TRBJ2-2	TRBD1	.
TGTGCCAGCAGTACGCAACAACTAGGTCAGGGGCGCGAGCAGTACTTC	CASSTQQLGQGREQYF	TRBV28	TRBJ2-7	.	once
TGCGCCAGCAGCCCGGAGGACAGCCACTATGGCTACACCTTC	CASSPEDSHYGYTF	TRBV4-1	TRBJ1-2	.	.
TGCGCCAGCAGCCCCGGGACAGCTTCTAATGAAAAACTGTTTTTT	CASSPGTASNEKLFF	TRBV5-1	TRBJ1-4	TRBD1	.
TGTGCCAGCAGTCCGGGACAGGGCGGGGGCTACACCTTC	CASSPGQGGGYTF	TRBV28	TRBJ1-2	TRBD1	.
TGTGCCACCAGCCAGGACAGGTTCTCTGGAAACACCATATATTTT	CATSQDRFSGNTIYF	TRBV15	TRBJ1-3	TRBD1	.
TGTGCCAGCAGTCCCCCGGGACTAGCGGGATTCTTCGGTGAGCAGTTCTTC	CASSPPGLAGFFGEQFF	TRBV2	TRBJ2-1	TRBD2	.
TGTGCCAGCAGCGCGGATAGCACAGATACGCAGTATTTT	CASSADSTDTQYF	TRBV11-2	TRBJ2-3	.	few
TGTGCCAGCAGTATAAGAGCGTCTGAAGCTTTCTTT	CASSIRASEAFF	TRBV7-9	TRBJ1-1	.	.
TGTGCCAGCAGTTTCTCCGCGGGCGGGAACCCCTACGAGCAGTACTTC	CASSFSAGGNPYEQYF	TRBV28	TRBJ2-7	.	.
TGTGCCAGCAGCTGGGGGGACCCGAACACTGAAGCTTTCTTT	CASSWGDPNTEAFF	TRBV11-2	TRBJ1-1	.	.
TGTGCCTGGAGTGTAGCGGGGGGACCCAACGAGCAGTACTTC	CAWSVAGGPNEQYF	TRBV30	TRBJ2-7	TRBD2	.
TGTGCCAGCAGCCCATTTTGGGGCGGACAGGGTTTGATGAGTGGCTACACCTTC	CASSPFWGGQGLMSGYTF	TRBV11-2	TRBJ1-2	TRBD1	.
TGTGCCATTTCGCAGGGACAACGGATCCTCTACGAGCAGTACTTC	CAISQGQRILYEQYF	TRBV10-3	TRBJ2-7	.	.
TGTGCCAGCAGTTTGGGGGGGCACCTGAACACTGAAGCTTTCTTT	CASSLGGHLNTEAFF	TRBV27	TRBJ1-1	.	.
TGTGCCAGCTCACCCCCGACAGATGAAAAACTGTTTTTT	CASSPPTDEKLFF	TRBV18	TRBJ1-4	.	.
TGTGCCAGTAGTTGGGGACTAGCGGCCCCCGAGCAGTTCTTC	CASSWGLAAPEQFF	TRBV19	TRBJ2-1	TRBD2	.
TGTGCCAGCAGTGCCTGGACAGTAACCTATGGCTACACCTTC	CASSAWTVTYGYTF	TRBV25-1	TRBJ1-2	.	.
TGTGCCAGCAGTTTATTCGGACAGGGGACCGGGGGCTCCTACGAGCAGTACTTC	CASSLFGQGTGGSYEQYF	TRBV27	TRBJ2-7	TRBD1	.
TGTGCCAGCTCACCACGACAGGGGGGCCAAGGCTACACCTTC	CASSPRQGGQGYTF	TRBV18	TRBJ1-2	TRBD1	.
TGTGCCAGCAGCTCGACGGAGTATGGCTACACCTTC	CASSSTEYGYTF	TRBV5-5	TRBJ1-2	.	.
TGCAGCGTGGACAGACTAGCGGGAGATCCGAGGACAGATACGCAGTATTTT	CSVDRLAGDPRTDTQYF	TRBV29-1	TRBJ2-3	TRBD2	.
TGTGCCAGCAGTTTTGGGACAGGGGAAACAGATACGCAGTATTTT	CASSFGTGETDTQYF	TRBV6-6	TRBJ2-3	TRBD1	.
TGTGCCAGCAGTCCGTACGACAGCTCTGGAAACACCATATATTTT	CASSPYDSSGNTIYF	TRBV6-5	TRBJ1-3	.	.
TGTGCCAGCAGGGCGAACACTGAAGCTTTCTTT	CASRANTEAFF	TRBV6-1	TRBJ1-1	.	.
TGTGCCAGCAGACCAATTCTAGCGACCGGGGAGCTGTTTTTT	CASRPILATGELFF	TRBV2	TRBJ2-2	.	.
TGTGCCAGCAGGGGAGGGAATACGCAGTATTTT	CASRGGNTQYF	TRBV28	TRBJ2-3	TRBD2	.
TGCGCCAGCAGGTCGGATGAAAAACTGTTTTTT	CASRSDEKLFF	TRBV5-1	TRBJ1-4	.	few
TGCGCCAGCAGCTGGACAGGGGGATTGGCGGGAGCCCTCTCTGGGGCCAACGTCCTGACTTTC	CASSWTGGLAGALSGANVLTF	TRBV5-1	TRBJ2-6	TRBD1	.
TGCAGTGTTCGGAGCTCCTACGAGCAGTACTTC	CSVRSSYEQYF	TRBV20-1	TRBJ2-7	.	.